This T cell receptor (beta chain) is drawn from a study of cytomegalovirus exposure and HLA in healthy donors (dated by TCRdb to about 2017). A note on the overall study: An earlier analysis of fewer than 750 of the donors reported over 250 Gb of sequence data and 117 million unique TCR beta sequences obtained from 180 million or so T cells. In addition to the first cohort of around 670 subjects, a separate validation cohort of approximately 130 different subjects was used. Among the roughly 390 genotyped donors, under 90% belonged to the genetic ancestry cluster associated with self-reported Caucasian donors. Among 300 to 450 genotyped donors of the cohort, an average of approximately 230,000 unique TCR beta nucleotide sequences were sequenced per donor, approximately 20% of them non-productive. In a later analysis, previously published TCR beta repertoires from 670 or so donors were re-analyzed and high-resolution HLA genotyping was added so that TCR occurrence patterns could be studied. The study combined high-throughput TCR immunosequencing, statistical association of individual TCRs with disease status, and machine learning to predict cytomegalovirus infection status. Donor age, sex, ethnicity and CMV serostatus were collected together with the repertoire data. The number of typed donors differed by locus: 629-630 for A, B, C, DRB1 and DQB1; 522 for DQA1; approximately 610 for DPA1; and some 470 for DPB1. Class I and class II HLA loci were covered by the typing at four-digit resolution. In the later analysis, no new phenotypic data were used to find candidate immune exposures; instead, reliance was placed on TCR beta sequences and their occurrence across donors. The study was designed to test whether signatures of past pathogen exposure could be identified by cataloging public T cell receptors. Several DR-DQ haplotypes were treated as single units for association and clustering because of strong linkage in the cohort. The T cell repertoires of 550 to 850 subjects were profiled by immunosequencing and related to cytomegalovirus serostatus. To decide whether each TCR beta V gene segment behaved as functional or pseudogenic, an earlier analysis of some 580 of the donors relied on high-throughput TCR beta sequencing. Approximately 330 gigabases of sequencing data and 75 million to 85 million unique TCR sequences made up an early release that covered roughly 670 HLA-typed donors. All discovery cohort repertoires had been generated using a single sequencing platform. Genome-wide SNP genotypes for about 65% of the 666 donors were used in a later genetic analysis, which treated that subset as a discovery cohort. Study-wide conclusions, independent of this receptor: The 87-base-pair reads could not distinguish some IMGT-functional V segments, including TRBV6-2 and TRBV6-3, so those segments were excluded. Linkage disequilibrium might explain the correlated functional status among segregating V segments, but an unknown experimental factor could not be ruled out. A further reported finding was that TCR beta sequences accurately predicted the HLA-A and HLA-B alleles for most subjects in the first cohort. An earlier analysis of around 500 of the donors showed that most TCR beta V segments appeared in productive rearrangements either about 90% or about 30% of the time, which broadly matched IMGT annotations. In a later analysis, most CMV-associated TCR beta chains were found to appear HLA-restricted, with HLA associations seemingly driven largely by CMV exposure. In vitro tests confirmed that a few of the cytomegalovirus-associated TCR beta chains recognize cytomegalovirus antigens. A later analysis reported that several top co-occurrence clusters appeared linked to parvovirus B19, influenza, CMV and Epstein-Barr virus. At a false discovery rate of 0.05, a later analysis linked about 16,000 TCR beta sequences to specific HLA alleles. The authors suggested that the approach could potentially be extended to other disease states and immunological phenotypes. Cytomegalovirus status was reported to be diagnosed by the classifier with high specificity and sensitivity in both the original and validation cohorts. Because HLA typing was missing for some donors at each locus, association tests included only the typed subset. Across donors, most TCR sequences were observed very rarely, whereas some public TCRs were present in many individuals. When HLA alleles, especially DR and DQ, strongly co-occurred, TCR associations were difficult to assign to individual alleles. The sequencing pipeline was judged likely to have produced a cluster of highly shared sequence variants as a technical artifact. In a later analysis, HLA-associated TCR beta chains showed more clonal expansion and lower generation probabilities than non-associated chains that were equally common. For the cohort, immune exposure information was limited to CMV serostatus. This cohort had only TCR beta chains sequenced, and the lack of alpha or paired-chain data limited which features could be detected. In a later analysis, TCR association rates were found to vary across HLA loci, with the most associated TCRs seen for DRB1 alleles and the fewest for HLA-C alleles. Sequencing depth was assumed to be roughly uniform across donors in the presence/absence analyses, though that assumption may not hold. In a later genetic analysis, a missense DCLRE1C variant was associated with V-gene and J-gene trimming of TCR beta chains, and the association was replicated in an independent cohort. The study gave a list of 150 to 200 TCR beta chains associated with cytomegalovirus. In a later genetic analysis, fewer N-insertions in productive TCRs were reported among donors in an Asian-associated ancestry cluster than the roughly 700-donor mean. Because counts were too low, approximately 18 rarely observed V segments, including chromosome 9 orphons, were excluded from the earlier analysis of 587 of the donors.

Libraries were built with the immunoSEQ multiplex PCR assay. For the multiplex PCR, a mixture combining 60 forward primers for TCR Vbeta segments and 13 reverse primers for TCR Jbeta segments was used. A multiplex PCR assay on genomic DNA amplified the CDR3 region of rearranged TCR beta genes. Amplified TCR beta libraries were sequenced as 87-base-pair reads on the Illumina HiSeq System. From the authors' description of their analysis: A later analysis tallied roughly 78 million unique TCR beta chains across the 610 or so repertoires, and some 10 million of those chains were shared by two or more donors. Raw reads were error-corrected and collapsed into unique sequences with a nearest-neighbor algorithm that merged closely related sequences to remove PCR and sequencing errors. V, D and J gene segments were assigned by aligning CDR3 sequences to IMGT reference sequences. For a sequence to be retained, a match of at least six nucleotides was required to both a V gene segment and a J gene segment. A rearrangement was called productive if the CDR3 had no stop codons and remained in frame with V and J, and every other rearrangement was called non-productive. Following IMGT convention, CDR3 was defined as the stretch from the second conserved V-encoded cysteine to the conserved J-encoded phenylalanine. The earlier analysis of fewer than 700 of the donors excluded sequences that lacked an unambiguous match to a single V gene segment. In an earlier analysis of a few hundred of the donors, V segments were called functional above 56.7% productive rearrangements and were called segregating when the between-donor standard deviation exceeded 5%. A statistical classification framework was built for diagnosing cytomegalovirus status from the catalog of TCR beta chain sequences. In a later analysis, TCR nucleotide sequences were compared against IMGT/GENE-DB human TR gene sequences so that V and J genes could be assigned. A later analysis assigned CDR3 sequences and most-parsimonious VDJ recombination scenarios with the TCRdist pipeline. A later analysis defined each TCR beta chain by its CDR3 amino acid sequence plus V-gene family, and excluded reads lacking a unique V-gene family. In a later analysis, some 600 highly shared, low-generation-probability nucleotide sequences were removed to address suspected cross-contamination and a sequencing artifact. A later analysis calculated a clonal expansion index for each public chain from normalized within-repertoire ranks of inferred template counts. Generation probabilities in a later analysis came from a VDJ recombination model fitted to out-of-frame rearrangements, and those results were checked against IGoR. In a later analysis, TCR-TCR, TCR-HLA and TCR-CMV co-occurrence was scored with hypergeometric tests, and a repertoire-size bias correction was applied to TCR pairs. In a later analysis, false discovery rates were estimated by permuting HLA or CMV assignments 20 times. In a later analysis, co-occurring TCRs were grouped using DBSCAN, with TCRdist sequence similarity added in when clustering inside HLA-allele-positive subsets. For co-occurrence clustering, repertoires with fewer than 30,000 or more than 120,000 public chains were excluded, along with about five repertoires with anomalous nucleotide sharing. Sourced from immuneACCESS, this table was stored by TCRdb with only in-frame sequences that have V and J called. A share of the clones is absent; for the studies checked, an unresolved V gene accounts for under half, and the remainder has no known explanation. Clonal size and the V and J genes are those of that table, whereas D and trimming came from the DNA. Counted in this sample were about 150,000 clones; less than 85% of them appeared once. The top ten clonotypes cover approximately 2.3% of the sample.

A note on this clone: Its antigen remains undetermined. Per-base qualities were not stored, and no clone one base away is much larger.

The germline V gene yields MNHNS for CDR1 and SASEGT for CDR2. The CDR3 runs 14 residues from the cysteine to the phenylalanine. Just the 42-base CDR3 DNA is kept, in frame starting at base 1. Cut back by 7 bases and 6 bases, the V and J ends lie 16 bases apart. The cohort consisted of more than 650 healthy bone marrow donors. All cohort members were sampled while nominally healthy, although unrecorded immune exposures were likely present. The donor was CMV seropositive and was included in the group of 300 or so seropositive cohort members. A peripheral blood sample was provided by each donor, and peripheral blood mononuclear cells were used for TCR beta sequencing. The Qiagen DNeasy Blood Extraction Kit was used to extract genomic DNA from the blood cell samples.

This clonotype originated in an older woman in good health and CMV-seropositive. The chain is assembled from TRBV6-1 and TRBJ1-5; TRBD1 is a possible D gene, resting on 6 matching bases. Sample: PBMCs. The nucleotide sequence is TGTGCCAGCACCGGGGGGGGGCTAGGTCAGCCCCAGCATTTT. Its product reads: CASTGGGLGQPQHF.